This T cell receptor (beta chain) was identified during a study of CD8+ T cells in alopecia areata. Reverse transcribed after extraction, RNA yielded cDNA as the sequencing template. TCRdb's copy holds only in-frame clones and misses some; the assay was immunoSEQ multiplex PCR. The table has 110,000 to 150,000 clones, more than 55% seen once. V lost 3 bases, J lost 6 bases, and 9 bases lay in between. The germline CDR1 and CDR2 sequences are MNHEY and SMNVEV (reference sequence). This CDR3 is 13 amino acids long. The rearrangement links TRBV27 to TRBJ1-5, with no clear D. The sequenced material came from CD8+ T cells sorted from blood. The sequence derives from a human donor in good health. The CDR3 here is CASSLGRAQPQHF. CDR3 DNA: TGTGCCAGCAGTTTGGGTAGGGCTCAGCCCCAGCATTTT.